This T cell receptor (beta chain) appears in the sequencing data of a study of blood T cell repertoires in COVID-19. For the study at large: Both acute and convalescent COVID-19 samples were obtained from the United States, Italy and Spain. T cells, B-cell-depleted T cells, or PBMCs provided the cDNA or gDNA that served as material.

Losses at the gene ends were 5 bases for V and 0 bases for J; bases not matched to a gene: 4. Germline V CDR1 and CDR2: LNHDA, SQIVND (reference sequence). CDR3 length: 14 amino acids. Methods used by the authors: The authors estimated nucleated cell counts from reference gene primer amplification. This table comes from immunoSEQ multiplex PCR, and its TCRdb copy is limited to in-frame clones, with some not included. The V and J calls and clone size come from that table; D and trimming were worked out from the DNA. The repertoire consists of about 250,000 clones, with 80% to 90% occurring once and the leading ten covering 1.3% to 1.5%.

Sequencing used peripheral blood. The V and J genes are TRBV19 and TRBJ2-7; 7 bases line up with TRBD1. The TCR originated in a man older than 75 with acute or convalescent COVID-19. CDR3 residues: CASSPDRASYEQYF. DNA of the CDR3: TGTGCCAGTAGTCCTGACAGGGCCTCCTACGAGCAGTACTTC.